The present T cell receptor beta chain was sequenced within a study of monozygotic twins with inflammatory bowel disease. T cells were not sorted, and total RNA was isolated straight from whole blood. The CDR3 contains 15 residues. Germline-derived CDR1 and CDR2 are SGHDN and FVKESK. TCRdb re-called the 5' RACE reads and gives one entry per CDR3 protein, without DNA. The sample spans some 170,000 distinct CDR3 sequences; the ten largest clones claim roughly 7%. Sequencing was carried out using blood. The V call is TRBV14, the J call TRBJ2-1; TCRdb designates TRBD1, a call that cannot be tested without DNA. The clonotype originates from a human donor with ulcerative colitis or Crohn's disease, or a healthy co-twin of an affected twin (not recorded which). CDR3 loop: CASSQVSGRVNEQFF.